This TCR beta chain was obtained from a study of T cells after yellow fever vaccination. Study-wide results and caveats: Sorted repertoires could include abundant contaminating clonotypes from bulk cells. Although the secondary response was weaker, it peaked faster, at day 5 versus 15. Most primary-vaccination clones recurred post-booster (around 97% CD4, around 86% CD8).

This clonotype has ten or more counts. The antigen is undetermined. It was through 5'RACE template switching that TCR cDNA was made, with a universal primer site and UMIs added. TCRdb called the 5' RACE reads again in MiXCR, with one record for every CDR3 protein. The sample records over 300,000 distinct CDR3 sequences, roughly 4.3% being singletons. The ends were cut back, 2 bases at V and 1 base at J, with 2 bases in the middle. Germline-derived CDR1 and CDR2 are SSHAT and FNYEAQ (reference sequence). CDR3 length: 13 residues. This clonotype was sampled from a young man who received the YFV17D yellow fever vaccine. The sequences come from PBMCs, collected 5 days after the yellow fever booster vaccination. V and J are TRBV7-7 and TRBJ2-2, with D uncertain. The CDR3 coding sequence is TGTGCCAGCAGCTTACGGAACACCGGGGAGCTGTTTTTT. Translating it yields CASSLRNTGELFF.